The 21 T cell receptor beta chains below all came from one sample that was sequenced in a study of T cells in Graves' hyperthyroidism and ophthalmopathy. Amplification of TCR beta CDR3 regions was performed using RNA transcripts as template. First-round RT-PCR with HTBI primers amplified the TCR CDR3 region. Each CDR3 protein gets one entry after TCRdb re-called the multiplex PCR reads with MiXCR. Of 200,000 to 300,000 distinct CDR3 sequences in the sample, around 15% were seen once. Sequencing input: blood. The source is a woman younger than 30 with Graves' ophthalmopathy.

This clonotype came up many times. Germline is not matched at one junction end, which may reflect a read error. The V gene is TRBV5-1, the J gene TRBJ2-1; D is undetermined. This CDR3 comprises 13 residues. The germline V gene has CDR1 SGHRS and CDR2 YFSETQ. CDR3 nucleotides: TGTGCCAGCAGCCCCGGGTCGTACAATGAGCAGTTCTTC. Residues: CASSPGSYNEQFF.

This clonotype has a count of ten or more. The gene calls are TRBV20-1 and TRBJ2-3; 9 positions match TRBD2. This CDR3 has 14 amino acids. Germline CDR1 DFQATT, CDR2 SNEGSKA (reference sequence). V lost 6 bases and J lost 2; bases outside the gene matches: 6. CDR3: CSAVTSGLTDTQYF. The CDR3, as DNA: TGCAGTGCAGTGACTAGCGGCCTCACAGATACGCAGTATTTT.

This clonotype has at least ten counts. The rearrangement links TRBV28 to TRBJ1-2; no reliable D call. The CDR3 covers 12 residues. V gave up 5 bases and J gave up 0 bases, with 4 bases separating them. Germline values: CDR1 MDHEN, CDR2 SYDVKM. The CDR3 reads CASSPANYGYTF. Written as DNA, the CDR3 is TGTGCCAGCAGTCCGGCTAACTATGGCTACACCTTC.

This clonotype was observed many times. The chain uses TRBV6-1 and TRBJ1-2; perhaps TRBD1 as D (5 bases). The CDR3 has 13 amino acids. Germline CDR1 and CDR2: MNHNS and SASEGT. V was shortened by 6 bases and J by 4 bases, with 12 bases between the two germline ends. CDR3 amino acids: CASRARQSYGYTF. The CDR3 DNA is TGTGCCAGCAGGGCCCGACAGAGCTATGGCTACACCTTC.

This clonotype appeared many times. The chain employs TRBV28 and TRBJ2-5, with D maybe TRBD2 (6 bases). The CDR3 extends over 17 amino acids. Looked up from germline, CDR1 is MDHEN and CDR2 is SYDVKM. The ends were cut back, 5 bases at V and 10 bases at J, with 29 bases in the middle. CDR3: CASSPRSGREIQRVQYF. CDR3 coding DNA: TGTGCCAGCAGTCCTCGTTCGGGGCGGGAAATTCAGAGGGTCCAGTACTTC.

In this sample, this clonotype turned up many times. CDR3 bases: TGTGCCAGCAGTAACGTGGGGGGGCTCGGAGATACGCAGTATTTT. Its translation: CASSNVGGLGDTQYF. J is TRBJ2-3 and V is TRBV5-6, with TRBD2 as a possible D gene (7 bases). This CDR3 has 15 amino acids. Germline V gene lookup returns CDR1 SGHDT and CDR2 YYEEEE. The V and J ends lost 5 bases and 5 bases respectively, with 18 bases between them.

The V and J genes are TRBV5-8 and TRBJ2-1; the D gene is possibly TRBD2 (6 bases). V lost 1 base to trimming and J lost 0 bases, with 8 bases between them. Germline-derived CDR1 and CDR2 are SGHTS and YDEGEE. The CDR3 consists of 15 residues. CDR3 sequence: CASSLSEGSYNEQFF. The DNA of the CDR3 is TGTGCCAGCAGCTTGTCGGAGGGCTCCTACAATGAGCAGTTCTTC.

This clonotype appeared many times. The rearrangement uses TRBV28 and TRBJ1-3, with a possible D match to TRBD1 (5 bases). V lost 3 bases, J lost 0 bases, and 9 bases lay in between. CDR1 is MDHEN and CDR2 is SYDVKM in the germline V gene. CDR3 length: 15 amino acids. Here the CDR3 DNA reads TGTGCCAGCAGTTTGGGACTGATCTCTGGAAACACCATATATTTT. Encoded protein: CASSLGLISGNTIYF.

This clonotype appeared many times. The chain links TRBV6-2 or TRBV6-3 to TRBJ1-5; the D gene is possibly TRBD1 (6 bases). Looked up from germline, CDR1 is MNHEY and CDR2 is SVGEGT. V was clipped by 2 bases and J by 3 bases, with 17 bases between them. The CDR3 is made up of 17 amino acids. The DNA for the CDR3 is TGTGCCAGCAGTTACGGTCCCTACAGGGAGGACAATCAGCCCCAGCATTTT. It specifies CASSYGPYREDNQPQHF.

The J gene is TRBJ2-5, the V gene TRBV20-1; 8 positions match TRBD1. Germline CDR1 DFQATT, CDR2 SNEGSKA (reference sequence). This CDR3 contains 16 residues. Germline trimming cut 0 bases from V and 3 bases from J; bases unmatched to any gene: 9. In DNA, the CDR3 is TGCAGTGCTAGAGATTCGGCAGGGGGCGTGGAAGAGACCCAGTACTTC. Protein product: CSARDSAGGVEETQYF.

This clonotype occurred many times. The chain couples TRBV9 to TRBJ1-6; 8 nucleotides line up with TRBD1. Trimming at V came to 4 bases and at J to 5 bases, leaving 8 bases not matched to a gene. Germline loops: CDR1 SGDLS, CDR2 YYNGEE. The CDR3 loop spans 16 amino acids. The CDR3 bases are TGTGCCAGCAGCCCGGGACAGGCCCTTCATAATTCACCCCTCCACTTT. It specifies CASSPGQALHNSPLHF.

This clonotype was seen many times. J is TRBJ1-2 and V is TRBV5-4; no reliable D call. The germline CDR1 and CDR2 sequences are SGHNT and YYREEE (reference sequence). The V and J ends lost 3 bases and 2 bases respectively, with 14 bases between them. This CDR3 is 15 amino acids long. The CDR3 DNA follows: TGTGCCAGCAGCTCTGACGTCGACGGCAACTATGGCTACACCTTC. This codes for CASSSDVDGNYGYTF.

This clonotype occurred many times. The J gene is TRBJ2-7, the V gene TRBV5-1; 7 bases are a match to TRBD1. V was clipped by 4 bases and J by 3 bases; unmatched bases: 10. Germline V gives CDR1 SGHRS, CDR2 YFSETQ. CDR3 length equals 15 residues. CDR3 in DNA: TGCGCCAGCAGCGCCGACCCGGACAGGCGCTACGAGCAGTACTTC. Protein sequence: CASSADPDRRYEQYF.

This clonotype was picked up many times. The chain recombines TRBV7-9 with TRBJ2-3, with D unresolved. The CDR3 consists of 14 residues. The V end was cut by 5 bases, the J end by 4 bases, with 13 bases between. CDR1 is SEHNR, CDR2 FQNEAQ, per germline (reference sequence). CDR3 sequence: CASSTVLVPDTQYF. The CDR3 nucleotides read TGTGCCAGCAGCACCGTTTTAGTCCCAGATACGCAGTATTTT.

This clonotype was observed a few times. This likely comes from a read error, as the CDR3 has no conserved phenylalanine or tryptophan at its end. V and J are TRBV6-1 and TRBJ1-5; weak D call: TRBD1 (5 bases). The CDR3 spans 13 residues. CDR1 and CDR2 from the germline V gene are MNHNS and SASEGT. V lost 7 bases and J 5 bases, leaving 12 bases between the germline ends. CDR3 sequence reads: CASTLKGDQPQHL. For the CDR3, the DNA is TGTGCCAGCACCCTCAAAGGGGATCAGCCCCAGCATCTT.

At least ten counts were recorded for this clonotype. V is TRBV5-5 and J is TRBJ2-2; 11 bases map to TRBD2. This CDR3 has 16 residues. Per the germline V gene, CDR1 is SGHKS and CDR2 is YYEKEE (reference sequence). V shed 3 bases, J shed 4 bases, and the junction held 5 bases outside the gene matches. As DNA, the CDR3 is TGTGCCAGCAGCTCGACTAGCGGGGTGACCACCGGGGAGCTGTTTTTT. Its protein is CASSSTSGVTTGELFF.

Ten or more counts support this clonotype. V gene TRBV7-8 combines with J gene TRBJ2-7; possibly TRBD1 for D (5 bases). Germline CDR1 is SGHVS and CDR2 is FQNEAQ. Trimming cost V 4 bases and J 2 bases, with 18 bases left between them. The CDR3 is 16 amino acids. CDR3 loop: CASSSPTGRITYEQYF. The DNA for the CDR3 is TGTGCCAGCAGCTCCCCTACAGGACGAATAACCTACGAGCAGTACTTC.

This clonotype was seen a few times. This chain connects TRBV2 to TRBJ2-4, with a weak D call TRBD2 (6 bases). CDR1 and CDR2 (germline): SNHLY, FYNNEI. The CDR3 loop spans 15 amino acids. The V end was cut by 1 base, the J end by 6 bases, with 13 bases between. The CDR3 loop reads CASSEGRVVSNIQYF. Written as DNA, the CDR3 is TGTGCCAGCAGTGAAGGGAGGGTAGTCTCAAACATTCAGTACTTC.

This clonotype was found many times. V and J are TRBV12-3 or TRBV12-4 and TRBJ2-7; unclear D gene. The CDR3 has 11 amino acids. V was pared by 3 bases and J by 5 bases, with 5 bases between. The CDR3 sequence: CASSFGHEQYF. CDR3 nucleotides: TGTGCCAGCAGTTTTGGGCACGAGCAGTACTTC.

This clonotype was detected ten times or more. CDR3 nucleotide sequence: TGTGCCAGCAGTTTAAGAGGTACGCAGTATTTT. Protein product: CASSLRGTQYF. V and J are TRBV28 and TRBJ2-3; D unclear. The CDR3 runs 11 residues. Germline V gene sequence: CDR1 MDHEN, CDR2 SYDVKM. V was trimmed by 2 bases and J by 8 bases, leaving 5 bases between them.

This clonotype has ten or more counts. The rearrangement uses TRBV5-1 and TRBJ1-2, with 8 bases fitting TRBD1. Germline CDR1 and CDR2: SGHRS and YFSETQ. The trim removed 4 bases at V and 7 bases at J, leaving 6 bases unmatched. The CDR3 consists of 13 residues. CDR3 protein: CASSQTGEFGYTF. The CDR3, as DNA: TGCGCCAGCAGCCAGACAGGGGAGTTTGGCTACACCTTC.